This record concerns one T cell receptor beta chain sequence. The antigen this receptor binds is unknown. Base qualities were left out, and no much larger clone turns up one base away. The sample's time point label, decoded: baseline before first vaccination. Samples from vaccinated people were obtained from the UK trials COV001 and COV002, which included a single-blind randomized controlled phase 2/3 trial of AZD1222 (ChAdOx1 nCoV-19) in healthy adults. For TCRbeta chain sequencing, PBMC samples were collected from trial participants at day 0 and at day 28 after the second dose. The CDR3 regions of human TCRbeta chains were analyzed by immunosequencing. The published analysis was carried out like this. TCRs in the repertoires were compared against a reference library of SARS-CoV-2-specific TCRs that had been generated with the MIRA antigen-specificity platform. Breadth meant the fraction of unique TCRs that were SARS-CoV-2-associated, whereas depth meant the fraction of total T cells that were SARS-CoV-2-associated. Using the MIRA data, each spike-specific TCR was mapped to the spike region that the TCR reacts to and placed in a CD4 or CD8 class. Log10-transformed breadth and depth values were compared by one-way ANOVA with Sidak's multiple comparisons tests. As stored in TCRdb, this immuneACCESS dataset retains in-frame rearrangements with V and J assigned. A fraction of the clones does not appear; measured against another copy, unresolved V genes explain less than half of the discrepancy, and the remainder lacks a known reason. V and J calls and clone size are as listed in that table; D and trimming were resolved from the DNA. The sample includes fewer than 150,000 clones, with 87% observed a single time. The top ten clonotypes cover 1% to 1.5% of the sample.

Its CDR3 holds 17 amino acids, cysteine through phenylalanine. Only the CDR3 region is kept as DNA, spanning 51 bases read in frame from base 1. CDR1 LGHDT and CDR2 YNNKEL were looked up in the germline V gene (reference sequence). V is pared back by 1 base and J by 2 bases, with 12 bases lying between the germline termini. These data belong to a study of T cell responses to AZD1222 COVID-19 vaccine (dated by TCRdb to the early 2020s). Study-level background: Because spike-specific TCR depth and breadth did not differ between the two schedules, AZD1222 recipients who got a second dose at roughly 4 weeks were pooled with those who got a second dose at roughly 12 weeks. TCR sequencing was performed for 230 to 250 trial participants, of whom some 200 were given two doses of AZD1222 and some 26 were given two doses of MenACWY control vaccine. Trial participants were enrolled by age into 18-55, 56-69 and 70-plus year subgroups, with around 140, 26 and 57 TCR-sequenced participants respectively. What the authors observed across the whole study: Participants were mostly white British and included more females than males, and it was suggested by the authors that clonal diversity may have been underestimated. Because no day 14 peak-response samples were available, the repertoires could be characterized only after the peak T cell response. Epitopes outside the regions mutated in the B.1.351 and B.1.1.7 variants were reportedly recognized by nearly half of the unique spike-specific TCRs. Only 5 to 7 AZD1222 recipients were SARS-CoV-2 seropositive at baseline, limiting conclusions about previously exposed vaccinees. After two AZD1222 doses, both the breadth and the depth of spike-specific TCRs were significantly higher than at day 0 and than in MenACWY recipients. Vaccine-associated CD4 TCRs spanned the whole spike protein, with dominant responses in regions 160-218 and 743-854. In the small 56-69-year group, the increase in depth fell short of significance, most likely because of low power.

The sequencing here drew on peripheral blood, taken on day 0 of AZD1222 vaccination. Recombination linked TRBV3-1 (or the pseudogene TRBV3-2) to TRBJ2-6; TRBD1 is perhaps the D gene, given 5 matching bases. The clonotype was recovered from an adult in good health. The DNA sequence is given as TGTGCCAGCAGCCAAGCTGGGGCGATAACTGGGGCCAACGTCCTGACTTTC. This yields the protein CASSQAGAITGANVLTF.